This T cell receptor (beta chain) was recorded in a study of OX40 agonist ivuxolimab in advanced cancers. The protocol was immunoSEQ multiplex PCR, while the TCRdb copy is restricted to in-frame clones and leaves out a portion. The table shows 20,000 or so clones, with approximately 90% occurring only once. Germline assignment: CDR1 SGHDT and CDR2 YYEEEE. The V gene end was trimmed by 3 bases and the J gene end by 9 bases; junction bases not matched to a gene: 10. There are 14 residues in the CDR3. The V and J genes are TRBV5-6 and TRBJ1-1; 8 nucleotides agree with TRBD1. The TCR sequence derives from an adult with an advanced solid tumor such as melanoma, head and neck, liver or kidney cancer. Here the sequenced sample was CD4+ or CD8+ T cells sorted from blood, taken in a trial of the OX40 agonist ivuxolimab. The CDR3 spells CASSWGTGGPKAFF. The CDR3 DNA reads TGTGCCAGCAGCTGGGGCACAGGGGGACCAAAAGCTTTCTTT.